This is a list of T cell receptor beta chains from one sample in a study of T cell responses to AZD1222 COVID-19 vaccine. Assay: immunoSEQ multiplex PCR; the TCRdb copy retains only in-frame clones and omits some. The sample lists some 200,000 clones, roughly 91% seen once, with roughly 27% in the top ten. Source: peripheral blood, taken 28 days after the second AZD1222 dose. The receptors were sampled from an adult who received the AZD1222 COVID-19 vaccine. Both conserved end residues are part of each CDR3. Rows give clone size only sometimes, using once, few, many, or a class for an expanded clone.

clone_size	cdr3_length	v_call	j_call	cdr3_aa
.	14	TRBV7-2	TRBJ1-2	CASSSLRGQGGYTF
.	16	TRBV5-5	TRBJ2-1	CASSLNGIPIYNEQFF
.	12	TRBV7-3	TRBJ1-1	CASSTYRGEAFF
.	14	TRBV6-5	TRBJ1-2	CASQQGGTLYGYTF
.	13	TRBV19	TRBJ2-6	CASSIPGANVLTF
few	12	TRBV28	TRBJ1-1	CASSLLNTEAFF
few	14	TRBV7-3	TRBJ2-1	CASSLTRSYNEQFF
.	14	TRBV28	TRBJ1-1	CASSFGAAGTEAFF
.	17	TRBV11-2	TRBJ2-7	CASSLDRGTTHSYEQYF
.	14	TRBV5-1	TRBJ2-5	CASSPDIQGPTQYF
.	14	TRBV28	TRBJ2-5	CASSFGGRKETQYF
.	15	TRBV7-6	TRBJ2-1	CASSNSAGGPYEQFF
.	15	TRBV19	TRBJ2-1	CASSKGTGTRNEQFF
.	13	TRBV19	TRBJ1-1	CASSLLGDTEAFF
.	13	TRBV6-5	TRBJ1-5	CASSLGFQQPQHF
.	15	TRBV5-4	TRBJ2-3	CASSTWAGSTDTQYF
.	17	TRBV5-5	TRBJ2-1	CASSLDPTSYGSNEQFF
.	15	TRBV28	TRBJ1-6	CASSSTGDGNSPLHF
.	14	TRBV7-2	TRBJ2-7	CASTPIAGISEQYF
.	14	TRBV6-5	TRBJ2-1	CASSSGSQLNEQFF
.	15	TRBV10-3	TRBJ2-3	CAIRGGVDSTDTQYF
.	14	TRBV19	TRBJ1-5	CATAGRYSNQPQHF
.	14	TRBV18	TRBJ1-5	CASSPLLDRESQHF
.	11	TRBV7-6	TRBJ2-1	CASSLGWEQFF
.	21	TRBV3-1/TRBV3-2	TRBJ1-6	CASSQGEEMTGGYPPNSPLHF
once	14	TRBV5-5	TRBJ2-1	CASSRGLGYNEQFF
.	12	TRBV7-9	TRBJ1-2	CASSLGQSGYTF
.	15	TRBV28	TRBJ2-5	CASSPSGAGDETQYF
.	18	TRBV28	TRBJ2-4	CASKRRGSGSKAKNIQYF
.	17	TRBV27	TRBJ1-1	CASSSGQAHRWNTEAFF
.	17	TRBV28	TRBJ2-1	CASSLEIAGGAYNEQFF
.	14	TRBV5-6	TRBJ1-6	CASSLGLQYSPLHF
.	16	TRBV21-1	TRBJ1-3	CASSNFPGDSGNTIYF
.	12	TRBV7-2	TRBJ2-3	CASSSSRDTQYF
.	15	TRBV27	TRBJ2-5	CASSRLRGDSGTQYF
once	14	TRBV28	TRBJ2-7	CASSLFRGQHEQYF
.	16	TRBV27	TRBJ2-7	CASSPPMRGGSYEQYF
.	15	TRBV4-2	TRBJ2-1	CASSQDRRLYNEQFF
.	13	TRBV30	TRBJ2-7	CAWIETWGRRQYF
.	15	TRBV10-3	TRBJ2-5	CAISEEATVGETQYF
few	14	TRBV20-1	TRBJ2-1	CSASGTASYNEQFF
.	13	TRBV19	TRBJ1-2	CASSLQGAGGYTF
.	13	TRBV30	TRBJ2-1	CAWSVVTYNEQFF
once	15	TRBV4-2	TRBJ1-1	CASSQGPAGETEAFF
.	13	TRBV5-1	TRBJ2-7	CASNSDSYYEQYF
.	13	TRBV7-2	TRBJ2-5	CASSTGGGETQYF
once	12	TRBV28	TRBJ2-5	CASTRGEETQYF
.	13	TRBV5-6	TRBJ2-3	CASSLSNTDTQYF
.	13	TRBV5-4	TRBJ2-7	CASSLEGPEEQYF
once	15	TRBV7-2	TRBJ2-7	CASSLGPSVAYEQYF
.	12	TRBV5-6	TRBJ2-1	CASSLVGDEQFF
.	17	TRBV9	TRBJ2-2	CASSSRFGSLGTGELFF
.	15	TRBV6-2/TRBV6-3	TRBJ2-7	CASSYYQGVPHEQYF
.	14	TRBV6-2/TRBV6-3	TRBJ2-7	CASSYPSGTYEQYF
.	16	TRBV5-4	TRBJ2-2	CASSFLDRGQTGELFF
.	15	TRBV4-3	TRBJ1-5	CASSQDLDSNQPQHF
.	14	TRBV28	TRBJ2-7	CASSFLLGVYEQYF
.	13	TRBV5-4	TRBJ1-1	CASSLAQGTEAFF
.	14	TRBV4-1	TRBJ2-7	CASSQRGRTHEQYF
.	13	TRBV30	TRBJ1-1	CAWSKSRNTEAFF